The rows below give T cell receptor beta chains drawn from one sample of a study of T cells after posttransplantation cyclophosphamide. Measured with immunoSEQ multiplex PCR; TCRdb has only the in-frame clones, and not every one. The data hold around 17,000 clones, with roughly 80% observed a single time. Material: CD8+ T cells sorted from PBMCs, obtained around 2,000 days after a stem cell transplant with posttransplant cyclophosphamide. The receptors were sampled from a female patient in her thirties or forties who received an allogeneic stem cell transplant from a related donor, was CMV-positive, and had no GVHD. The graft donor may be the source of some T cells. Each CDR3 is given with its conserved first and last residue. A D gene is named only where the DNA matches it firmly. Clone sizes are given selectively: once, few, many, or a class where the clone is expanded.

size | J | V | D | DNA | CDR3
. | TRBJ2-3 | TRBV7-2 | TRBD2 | TGTGCCAGCAGTCCGGGACTAGCGGGGGGGCTAGATACGCAGTATTTT | CASSPGLAGGLDTQYF
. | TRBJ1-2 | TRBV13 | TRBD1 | TGTGCCAGCAGCTCGTACAGGGGGCGAGACTATGGCTACACCTTC | CASSSYRGRDYGYTF
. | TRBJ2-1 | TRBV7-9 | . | TGTGCCAGCAGCCCCGGGGAGTACAATGAGCAGTTCTTC | CASSPGEYNEQFF
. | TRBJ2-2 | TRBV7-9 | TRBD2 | TGTGCCAGCAGCTTACTAGCGGGTACCGGGGAGCTGTTTTTT | CASSLLAGTGELFF
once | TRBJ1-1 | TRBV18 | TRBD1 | TGTGCCAGCTCACCTTCTGCCGGGACAGGGGCTTCCGAAGCTTTCTTT | CASSPSAGTGASEAFF
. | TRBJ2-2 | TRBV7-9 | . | TGTGCCAGCAGCTTCCCTGAGAGGCCGTCGTCCGGGGAGCTGTTTTTT | CASSFPERPSSGELFF
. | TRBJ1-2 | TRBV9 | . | TGTGCCAGCAGCGTAGACAGCAATAACTATGGCTACACCTTC | CASSVDSNNYGYTF
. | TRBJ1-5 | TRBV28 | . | TGTGCCAGCAGTCCCCGGGGGGCGGGAGATCAGCCCCAGCATTTT | CASSPRGAGDQPQHF
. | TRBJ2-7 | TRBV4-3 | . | TGCGCCAGCAGCCAAGAATCGGCAGGGTACGAGCAGTACTTC | CASSQESAGYEQYF
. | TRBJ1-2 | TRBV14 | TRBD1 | TGTGCCAGCAGCCGACCGGGACAGTTTACCTCGGATGGCTACACCTTC | CASSRPGQFTSDGYTF
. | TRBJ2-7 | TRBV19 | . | TGTGCCAGTAGTCTGAGTAGAGGATACGAGCAGTACTTC | CASSLSRGYEQYF
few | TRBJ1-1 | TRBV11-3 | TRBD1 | TGTGCCAGCAGCCAGGGGCAGGGGGCAACTGAAGCTTTCTTT | CASSQGQGATEAFF
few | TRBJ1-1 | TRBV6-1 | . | TGTGCCAGCCCTGCCGGGATTCGGGCTTTCTTT | CASPAGIRAFF
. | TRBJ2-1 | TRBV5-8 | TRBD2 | TGTGCCAGCAGCTTCGGACTAGCGGGGGAGGGTGAGCAGTTCTTC | CASSFGLAGEGEQFF
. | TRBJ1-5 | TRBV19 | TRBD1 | TGTGCCAGTAGTATACTCGGACAGGGCGATCAGCCCCAGCATTTT | CASSILGQGDQPQHF
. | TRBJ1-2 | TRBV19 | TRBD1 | TGTGCCAGTAGTGCAATATCGGACAGGAATTACTATGGCTACACCTTC | CASSAISDRNYYGYTF
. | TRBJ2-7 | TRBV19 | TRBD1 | TGTGCCTCCGCCGCCGGGACAGGGACGGGCTACGAGCAGTACTTC | CASAAGTGTGYEQYF
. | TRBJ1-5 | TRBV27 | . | TGTGCCAGCAGCCCGAGGCACTATAGCAATCAGCCCCAGCATTTT | CASSPRHYSNQPQHF
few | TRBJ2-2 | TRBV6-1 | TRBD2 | TGTGCCAGCATCCTTGGGGGGGACACCGGGGAGCTGTTTTTT | CASILGGDTGELFF
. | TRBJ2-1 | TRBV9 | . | TGTGCCAGCAGCGTACGGGAACTAGCTTACAATGAGCAGTTCTTC | CASSVRELAYNEQFF
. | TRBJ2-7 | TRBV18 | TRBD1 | TGTGCCAGCTCACCCCCACGGGGTCCAGGGGGCTACGAGCAGTACTTC | CASSPPRGPGGYEQYF
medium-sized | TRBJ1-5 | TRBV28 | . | TGTGCCAGCAGGATACAGGGTTTCAATCAGCCCCAGCATTTT | CASRIQGFNQPQHF
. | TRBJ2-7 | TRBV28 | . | TGTGCCAGCAGTTTTACGCAGGCCTCCTACGAGCAGTACTTC | CASSFTQASYEQYF
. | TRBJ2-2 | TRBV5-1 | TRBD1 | TGCGCCAGCAGCTTGGAGGGCTCAGGCGCGGGCAGGGGGCCCGGGGAGCTGTTTTTT | CASSLEGSGAGRGPGELFF
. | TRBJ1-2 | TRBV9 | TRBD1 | TGTGCCAGCAGCGTAGATGGGACAGGGGTCTATGGCTACACCTTC | CASSVDGTGVYGYTF
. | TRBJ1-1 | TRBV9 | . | TGTGCCAGCAGCGTAGATTTCCGCACACCGAACACTGAAGCTTTCTTT | CASSVDFRTPNTEAFF